This T cell receptor beta chain was obtained from a study of tissue T cells after allogeneic stem cell transplantation. This table comes from immunoSEQ multiplex PCR, and its TCRdb copy is limited to in-frame clones, with some not included. The table records about 8,200 clones, approximately 50% of them present only once. Trimming removed 1 base from V and 5 bases from J, with 5 bases in between. Germline CDR1 is SGHND and CDR2 is FRSKSL. The CDR3 extends over 12 amino acids. Described time point: mouse harvest day 7 after allogeneic transplant. Mouse grafts combined 10^7 T-cell-depleted bone marrow cells with 10^6 splenic CD5+ T cells. As for this clone: The genes are named according to mouse. The sequence runs out 1 residue before the end of the CDR3; the remainder is reconstructed from the germline J gene.

The material sequenced was gut tissue. The TCR originated in a female BALB/c mouse given C57BL/6 T cells with graft-versus-host disease after an allogeneic hematopoietic cell transplant. The rearrangement joins TRBV15 to TRBJ1-1; D gene uncertain. CDR3 loop: CASSLGGTEVFF. Incomplete CDR3 DNA: TGTGCCAGCAGTTTAGGGGGAACAGAAGTCTTC.